This T cell receptor beta chain was captured in a study of control samples from healthy donors and cancer patients. Between the trimmed V and J ends, which lost 0 bases and 4 bases, there was a span of 11 bases. The CDR3 is 15 amino acids. Germline V lookup: CDR1 SNHLY, CDR2 FYNNEI. Profiling relied on immunoSEQ multiplex PCR, and the TCRdb table lists in-frame clones only, not all of them. The table has around 3,500 clones, approximately 80% seen once. The specimen was formalin-fixed, paraffin-embedded tissue. The rearrangement links TRBV2 to TRBJ2-3; D tentatively reads TRBD1 or TRBD2 (5 bases each). The sequence was obtained from a female donor with melanoma. The CDR3 DNA sequence: TGTGCCAGCAGTGAAGCGGGACCTGGTGCAGATACGCAGTATTTT. Translation: CASSEAGPGADTQYF.